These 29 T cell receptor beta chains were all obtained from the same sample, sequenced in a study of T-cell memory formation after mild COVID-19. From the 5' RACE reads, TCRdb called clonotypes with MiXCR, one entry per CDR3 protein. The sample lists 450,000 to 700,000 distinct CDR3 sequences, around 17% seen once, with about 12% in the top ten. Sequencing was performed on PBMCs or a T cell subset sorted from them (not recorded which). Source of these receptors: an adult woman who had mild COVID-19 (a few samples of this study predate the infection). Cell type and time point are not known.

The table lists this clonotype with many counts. The CDR3 sequence is CASSPSAGAVNEQFF. The CDR3 DNA is TGTGCCAGCAGTCCAAGCGCGGGGGCGGTCAATGAGCAGTTCTTC. The rearrangement joins TRBV12-3 or TRBV12-4 to TRBJ2-1; D perhaps matches TRBD2 (7 bases). Between the trimmed V and J ends, which lost 5 bases and 6 bases, there was a span of 17 bases. The CDR3 has 15 amino acids.

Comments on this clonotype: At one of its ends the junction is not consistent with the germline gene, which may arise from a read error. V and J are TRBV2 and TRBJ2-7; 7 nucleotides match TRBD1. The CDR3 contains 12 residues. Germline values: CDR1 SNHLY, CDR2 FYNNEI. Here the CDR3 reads CASSAPGQISDF. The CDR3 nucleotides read TGTGCCAGCAGTGCCCCGGGACAGATATCGGACTTC.

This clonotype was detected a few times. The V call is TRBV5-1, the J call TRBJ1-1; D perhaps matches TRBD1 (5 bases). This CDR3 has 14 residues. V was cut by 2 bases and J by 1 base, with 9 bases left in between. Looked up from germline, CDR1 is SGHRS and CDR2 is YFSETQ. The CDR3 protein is CASSLGDPNTEAFF. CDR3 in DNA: TGCGCCAGCAGCTTAGGGGACCCGAACACTGAAGCTTTCTTT.

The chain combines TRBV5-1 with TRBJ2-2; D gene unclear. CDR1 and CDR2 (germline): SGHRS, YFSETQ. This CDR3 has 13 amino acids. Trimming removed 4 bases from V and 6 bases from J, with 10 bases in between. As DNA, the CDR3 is TGCGCCAGCAGCCCTGACATTGCCGGGGAGCTGTTTTTT. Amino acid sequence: CASSPDIAGELFF.

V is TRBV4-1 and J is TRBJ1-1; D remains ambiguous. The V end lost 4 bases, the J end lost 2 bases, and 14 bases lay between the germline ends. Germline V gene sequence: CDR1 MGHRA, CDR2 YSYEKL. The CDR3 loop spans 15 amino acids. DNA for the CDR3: TGCGCCAGCAGCCCGGGTGGAAAGGGAAACACTGAAGCTTTCTTT. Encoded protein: CASSPGGKGNTEAFF.

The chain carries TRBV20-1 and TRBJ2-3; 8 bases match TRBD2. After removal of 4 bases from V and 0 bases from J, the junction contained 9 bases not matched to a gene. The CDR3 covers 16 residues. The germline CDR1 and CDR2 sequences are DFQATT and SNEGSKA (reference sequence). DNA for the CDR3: TGCAGTGCTATTGCGGGGGGTTCCTCTAGCACAGATACGCAGTATTTT. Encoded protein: CSAIAGGSSSTDTQYF.

The CDR3 DNA is TGTGCGACCTCACATAGGCGCACAGATACGCAGTATTTT. It is translated as CATSHRRTDTQYF. The rearrangement uses TRBV7-6 and TRBJ2-3; no firm D call. CDR3 size: 13 residues. Germline assignment: CDR1 SGHVS and CDR2 FNYEAQ.

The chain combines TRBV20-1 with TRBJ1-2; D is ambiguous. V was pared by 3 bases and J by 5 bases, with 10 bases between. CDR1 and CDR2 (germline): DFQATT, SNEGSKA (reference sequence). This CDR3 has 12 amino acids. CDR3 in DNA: TGCAGTGCTAGTGAATACCCGTATGGCTACACCTTC. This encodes CSASEYPYGYTF.

CDR3 sequence reads: CASSFQAGGNEQFF. In DNA form, the CDR3 reads TGTGCCAGCAGCTTTCAGGCCGGCGGTAATGAGCAGTTCTTC. The chain uses TRBV7-9 and TRBJ2-1; D not resolved. Germline V gene lookup returns CDR1 SEHNR and CDR2 FQNEAQ (reference sequence). This CDR3 has 14 amino acids. The V end was cut by 3 bases, the J end by 7 bases, with 13 bases between. The full variable domain, rest sourced from reference TRBV7-9 and TRBJ2-1, is DTGVSQNPRHKITKRGQNVTFRCDPISEHNRLYWYRQTLGQGPEFLTYFQNEAQLEKSRLLSDRFSAERPKGSFSTLEIQRTEQGDSAMYLCASSFQAGGNEQFFGPGTRLTVL.

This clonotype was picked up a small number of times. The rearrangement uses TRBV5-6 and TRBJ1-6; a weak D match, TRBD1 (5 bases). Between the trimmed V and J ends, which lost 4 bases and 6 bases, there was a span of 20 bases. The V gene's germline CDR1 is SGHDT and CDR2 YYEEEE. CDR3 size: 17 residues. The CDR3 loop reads CASSLGTGRISNSPLHF. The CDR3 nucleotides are TGTGCCAGCAGCCTGGGGACCGGCCGTATATCTAATTCACCCCTCCACTTT.

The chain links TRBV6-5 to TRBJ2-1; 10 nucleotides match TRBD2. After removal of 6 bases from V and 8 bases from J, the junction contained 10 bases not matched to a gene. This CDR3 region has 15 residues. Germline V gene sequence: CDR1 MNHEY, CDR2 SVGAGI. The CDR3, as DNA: TGTGCCAGCAGAAAAGGGACTAGCGATTTATATGAGCAGTTCTTC. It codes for CASRKGTSDLYEQFF.

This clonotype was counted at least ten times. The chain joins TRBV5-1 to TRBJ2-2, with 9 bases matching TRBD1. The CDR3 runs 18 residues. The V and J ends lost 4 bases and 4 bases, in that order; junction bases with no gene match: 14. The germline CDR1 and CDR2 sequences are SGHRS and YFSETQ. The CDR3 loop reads CASSVYPPGQGSTGELFF. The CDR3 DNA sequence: TGCGCCAGCAGCGTCTACCCTCCGGGACAGGGAAGCACCGGGGAGCTGTTTTTT.

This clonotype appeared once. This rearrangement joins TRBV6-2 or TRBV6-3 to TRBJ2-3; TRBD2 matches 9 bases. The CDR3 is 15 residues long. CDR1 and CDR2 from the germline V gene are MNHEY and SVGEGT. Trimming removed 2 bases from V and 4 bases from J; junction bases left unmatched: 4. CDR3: CASSYTAGGPDTQYF. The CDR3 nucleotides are TGTGCCAGCAGTTACACGGCGGGAGGGCCAGATACGCAGTATTTT.

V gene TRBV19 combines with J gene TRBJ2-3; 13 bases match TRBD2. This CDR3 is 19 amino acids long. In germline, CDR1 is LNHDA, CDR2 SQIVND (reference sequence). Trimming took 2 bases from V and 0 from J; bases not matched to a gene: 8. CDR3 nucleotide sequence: TGTGCCAGTAGTATAAATCGACTAGCGGGGGGTCCTAGCACAGATACGCAGTATTTT. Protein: CASSINRLAGGPSTDTQYF.

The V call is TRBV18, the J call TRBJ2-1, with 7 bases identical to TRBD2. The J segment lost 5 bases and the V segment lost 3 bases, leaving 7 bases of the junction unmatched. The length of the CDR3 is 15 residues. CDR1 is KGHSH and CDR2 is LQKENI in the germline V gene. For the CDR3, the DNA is TGTGCCAGCTCACCCAGCGGGAAGAAGAACAATGAGCAGTTCTTC. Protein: CASSPSGKKNNEQFF. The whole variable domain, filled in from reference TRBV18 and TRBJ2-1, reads NAGVMQNPRHLVRRRGQEARLRCSPMKGHSHVYWYRQLPEEGLKFMVYLQKENIIDESGMPKERFSAEFPKEGPSILRIQQVVRGDSAAYFCASSPSGKKNNEQFFGPGTRLTVL.

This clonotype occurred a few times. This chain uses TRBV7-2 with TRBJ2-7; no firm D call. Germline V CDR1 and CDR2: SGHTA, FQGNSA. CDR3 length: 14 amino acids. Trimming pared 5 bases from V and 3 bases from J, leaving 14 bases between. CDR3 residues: CASSPHLEYYEQYF. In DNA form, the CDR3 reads TGTGCCAGCAGCCCCCACTTAGAATACTACGAGCAGTACTTC.

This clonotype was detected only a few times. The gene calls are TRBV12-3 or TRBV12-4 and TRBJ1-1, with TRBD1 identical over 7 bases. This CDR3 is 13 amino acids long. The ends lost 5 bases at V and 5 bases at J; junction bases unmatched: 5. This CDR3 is CASSDTGVTEAFF. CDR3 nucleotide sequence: TGTGCCAGCAGTGATACAGGGGTAACTGAAGCTTTCTTT.

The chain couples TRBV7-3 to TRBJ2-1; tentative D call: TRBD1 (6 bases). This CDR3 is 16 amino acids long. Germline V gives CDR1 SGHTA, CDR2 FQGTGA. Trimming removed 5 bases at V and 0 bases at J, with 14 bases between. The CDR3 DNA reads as TGTGCCAGCAGCGTCACCCGGGACACCTCCTACAATGAGCAGTTCTTC. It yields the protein CASSVTRDTSYNEQFF.

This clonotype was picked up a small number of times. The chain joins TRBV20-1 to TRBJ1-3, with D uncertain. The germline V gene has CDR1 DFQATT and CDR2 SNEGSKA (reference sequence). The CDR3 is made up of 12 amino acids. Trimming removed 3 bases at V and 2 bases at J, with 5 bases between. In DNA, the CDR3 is TGCAGTGCTAGGGAGGCTGGAAACACCATATATTTT. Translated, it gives CSAREAGNTIYF.

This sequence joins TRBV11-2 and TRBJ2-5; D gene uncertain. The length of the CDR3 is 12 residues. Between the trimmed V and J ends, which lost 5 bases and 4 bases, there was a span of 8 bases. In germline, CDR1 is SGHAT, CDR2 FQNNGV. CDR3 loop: CASSTHTETQYF. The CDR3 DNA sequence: TGTGCCAGCAGCACACACACAGAGACCCAGTACTTC.

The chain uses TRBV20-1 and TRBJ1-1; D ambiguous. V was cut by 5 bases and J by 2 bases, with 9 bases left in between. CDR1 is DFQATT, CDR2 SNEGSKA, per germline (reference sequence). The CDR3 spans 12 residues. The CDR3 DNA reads TGCAGTGCTCATCGAGGTAACACTGAAGCTTTCTTT. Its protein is CSAHRGNTEAFF.

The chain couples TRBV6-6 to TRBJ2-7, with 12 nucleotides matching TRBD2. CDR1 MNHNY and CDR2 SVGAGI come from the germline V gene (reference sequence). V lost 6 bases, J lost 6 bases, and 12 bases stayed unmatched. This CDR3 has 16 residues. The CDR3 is CASRPPTSGSASEQYF. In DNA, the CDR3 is TGTGCCAGCAGGCCACCGACTAGCGGGAGTGCTTCCGAGCAGTACTTC.

CDR3 amino acids: CASETGSSYEQYF. The CDR3 nucleotides read TGTGCCAGCGAGACGGGGTCTTCCTACGAGCAGTACTTC. The chain joins TRBV2 to TRBJ2-7; D is possibly TRBD2 (5 bases). The length of the CDR3 is 13 residues. Germline-derived CDR1 and CDR2 are SNHLY and FYNNEI. V gave up 8 bases and J gave up 1 base, with 12 bases separating them.

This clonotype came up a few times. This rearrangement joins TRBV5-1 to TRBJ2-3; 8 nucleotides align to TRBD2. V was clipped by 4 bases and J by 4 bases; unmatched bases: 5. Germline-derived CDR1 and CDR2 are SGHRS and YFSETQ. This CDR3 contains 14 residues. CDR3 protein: CASSTTSGADTQYF. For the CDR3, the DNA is TGCGCCAGCAGCACAACTAGCGGAGCAGATACGCAGTATTTT.

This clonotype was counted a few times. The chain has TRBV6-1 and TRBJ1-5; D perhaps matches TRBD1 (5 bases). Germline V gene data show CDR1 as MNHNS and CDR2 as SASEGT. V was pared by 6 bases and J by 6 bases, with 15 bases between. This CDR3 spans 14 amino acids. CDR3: CASRQGGGGQPQHF. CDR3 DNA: TGTGCCAGCAGGCAGGGTGGTGGAGGTCAGCCCCAGCATTTT.

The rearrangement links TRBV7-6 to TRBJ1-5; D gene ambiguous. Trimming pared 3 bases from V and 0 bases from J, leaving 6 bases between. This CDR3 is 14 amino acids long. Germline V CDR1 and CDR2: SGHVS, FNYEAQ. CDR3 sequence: CASSFDGSNQPQHF. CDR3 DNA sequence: TGTGCCAGCAGCTTTGACGGTAGCAATCAGCCCCAGCATTTT.

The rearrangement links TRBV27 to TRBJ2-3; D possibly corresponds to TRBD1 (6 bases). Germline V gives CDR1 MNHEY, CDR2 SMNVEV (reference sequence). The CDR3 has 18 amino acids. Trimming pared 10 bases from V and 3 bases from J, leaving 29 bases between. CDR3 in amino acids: CATDRDTSGESRTDTQYF. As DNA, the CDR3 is TGTGCCACCGACCGAGATACATCAGGGGAATCACGGACAGATACGCAGTATTTT.

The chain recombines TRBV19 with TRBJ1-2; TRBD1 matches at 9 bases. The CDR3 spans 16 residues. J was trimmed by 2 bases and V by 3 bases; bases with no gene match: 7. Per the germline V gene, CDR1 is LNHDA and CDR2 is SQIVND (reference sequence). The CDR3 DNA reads TGTGCCAGTAGTATCGGACAGGGGAGATCCAACTATGGCTACACCTTC. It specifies CASSIGQGRSNYGYTF.

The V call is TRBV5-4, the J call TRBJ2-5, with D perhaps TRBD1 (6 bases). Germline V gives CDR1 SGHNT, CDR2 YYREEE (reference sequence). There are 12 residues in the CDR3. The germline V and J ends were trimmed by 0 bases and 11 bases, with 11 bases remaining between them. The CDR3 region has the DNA TGTGCCAGCAGCTTGGGGAAGGGGGTACAGTACTTC. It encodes CASSLGKGVQYF.